This record covers a single TCR beta chain. The junction and the germline gene differ at one end; a read error may be behind it. This record comes from a study of blood T cell repertoires in COVID-19. Study context: Whether acute or convalescent, the COVID-19 samples came from the United States, Italy and Spain. PBMCs, B-cell-depleted T cells, or T cells provided the cDNA or gDNA that made up the material.

CDR1 and CDR2 (germline): MNHEY, SMNVEV (reference sequence). The CDR3 length is 14 residues. Profiling relied on immunoSEQ multiplex PCR, and the TCRdb table lists in-frame clones only, not all of them. Of some 220,000 clones listed, roughly 85% are singletons. During active infection, Seattle patients enrolled and were then monitored through disease. The sample comprised peripheral blood. The chain links TRBV27 to TRBJ1-5; TRBD1 might be the D (5 bases). The TCR sequence derives from a woman aged 65 to 85 with COVID-19, enrolled during active disease. The CDR3 coding sequence is TGTGCCAGCAGTCGGGGGACCGGCAACCAGCCCCAGCATTTT. Encoded protein: CASSRGTGNQPQHF.